This T cell receptor beta chain emerged from a study of blood T cell repertoires in COVID-19. Study-level information: The analysed material was cDNA or gDNA that came from T cells, B-cell-depleted T cells, or PBMCs.

Participant-given clinical history determined each cohort assignment. Clones were sequenced by immunoSEQ multiplex PCR, and TCRdb holds only the in-frame ones, with some missing. The sample gives roughly 250,000 clones, roughly 90% of which show up once; 6% to 7% is in the top ten. This CDR3 has 13 amino acids. The V end was cut by 1 base, the J end by 7 bases, with 5 bases between. Germline V CDR1 and CDR2: MNHEY, SMNVEV (reference sequence). The V and J genes are TRBV27 and TRBJ1-6; D uncertain. Sequencing used PBMCs or T cells enriched from blood (not recorded which). This clonotype originated in a woman in her twenties or thirties with acute COVID-19. For the CDR3, the DNA is TGTGCCAGCAGTTTATACAACAATTCACCCCTCCACTTT. The encoded protein is CASSLYNNSPLHF.